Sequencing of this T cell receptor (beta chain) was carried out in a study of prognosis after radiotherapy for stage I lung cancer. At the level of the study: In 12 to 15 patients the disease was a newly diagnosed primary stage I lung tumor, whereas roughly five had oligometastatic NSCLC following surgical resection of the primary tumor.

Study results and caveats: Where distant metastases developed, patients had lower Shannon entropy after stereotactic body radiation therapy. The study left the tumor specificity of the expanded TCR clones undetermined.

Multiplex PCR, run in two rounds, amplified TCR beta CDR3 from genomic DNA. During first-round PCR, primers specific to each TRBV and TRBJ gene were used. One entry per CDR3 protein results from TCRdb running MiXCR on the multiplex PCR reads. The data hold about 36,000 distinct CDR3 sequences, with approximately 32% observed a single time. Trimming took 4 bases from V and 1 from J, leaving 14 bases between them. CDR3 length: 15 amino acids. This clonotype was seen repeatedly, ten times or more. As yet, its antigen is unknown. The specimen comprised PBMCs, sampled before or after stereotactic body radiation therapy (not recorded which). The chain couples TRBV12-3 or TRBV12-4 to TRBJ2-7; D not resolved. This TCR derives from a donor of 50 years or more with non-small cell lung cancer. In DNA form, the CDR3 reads TGTGCCAGCAGTTACACCGGATATGAATCCTACGAGCAGTACTTC. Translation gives CASSYTGYESYEQYF.